The 17 T cell receptor beta chains below were found in one sample sequenced in a study of blood T cell repertoires in COVID-19. TCRdb's table, derived via immunoSEQ multiplex PCR, lists solely in-frame clones and lacks some. The table lists over 100,000 clones, roughly 88% of them singletons. The sample comprised peripheral blood. The receptor set was obtained from a woman at least 80 years old with active or convalescent COVID-19.

The rearrangement uses TRBV27 and TRBJ1-1; D is undetermined. Germline CDR1 and CDR2: MNHEY and SMNVEV (reference sequence). The CDR3 length is 15 residues. Deletions cut 4 bases from V and 1 base from J, with 13 bases between. CDR3 in amino acids: CASSSPGRGNTEAFF. The CDR3 region has the DNA TGTGCCAGCAGTTCCCCCGGCAGAGGGAACACTGAAGCTTTCTTT.

The rearrangement uses TRBV25-1 and TRBJ2-3; perhaps TRBD1 as D (6 bases). The V end lost 8 bases, the J end lost 4 bases, and 16 bases lay between the germline ends. Looked up from germline, CDR1 is MGHDK and CDR2 is SYGVNS. The CDR3 runs 14 residues. The CDR3 bases are TGTGCCAGCGGCACAGGGTTTGAGGCAGATACGCAGTATTTT. Residues: CASGTGFEADTQYF.

This CDR3 reads CASTGTGPNTIYF. The CDR3 coding sequence is TGTGCCAGTACAGGGACAGGGCCGAACACCATATATTTT. The chain couples TRBV6-5 to TRBJ1-3; 9 bases align to TRBD1. This CDR3 comprises 13 residues. Germline V gives CDR1 MNHEY, CDR2 SVGAGI. V was clipped by 9 bases and J by 7 bases; unmatched bases: 7.

The rearrangement uses TRBV10-1 and TRBJ2-2, with D tentatively TRBD2 (6 bases). The germline V and J ends were trimmed by 6 bases and 0 bases, with 20 bases remaining between them. CDR3 length equals 18 residues. Germline loops: CDR1 WNHNN, CDR2 SYGVQD (reference sequence). The CDR3 bases are TGCGCCAGCAGAATCCCTATCCCGGGGACTCCGAACACCGGGGAGCTGTTTTTT. This sequence encodes CASRIPIPGTPNTGELFF.

The chain joins TRBV7-2 to TRBJ2-3; 13 bases agree with TRBD2. Losses at the gene ends were 3 bases for V and 2 bases for J; bases not matched to a gene: 5. The CDR3 has 17 amino acids. CDR1 and CDR2 (germline): SGHTA, FQGNSA. Here the CDR3 DNA reads TGTGCCAGCAGCTTTCGGGGGACTAGCGGGACCACAGATACGCAGTATTTT. Its protein is CASSFRGTSGTTDTQYF.

The chain carries TRBV6-5 and TRBJ1-5; 9 nucleotides align to TRBD1. Trimming at V came to 0 bases and at J to 6 bases, leaving 3 bases not matched to a gene. The CDR3 runs to 15 residues. CDR1 MNHEY and CDR2 SVGAGI come from the germline V gene. CDR3 DNA: TGTGCCAGCAGTTACTCGGGACAGGGAATTCAGCCCCAGCATTTT. Translated, it gives CASSYSGQGIQPQHF.

The table lists this clone with a count of one. J is TRBJ2-1 and V is TRBV6-5, with 7 bases matching TRBD2. In germline, CDR1 is MNHEY, CDR2 SVGAGI. The CDR3 totals 13 residues. Losses at the gene ends were 7 bases for V and 5 bases for J; bases not matched to a gene: 5. DNA for the CDR3: TGTGCCAGCATCGCGGGAGCAAACAATGAGCAGTTCTTC. This sequence encodes CASIAGANNEQFF.

Only a few counts were recorded for this clone. The chain uses TRBV10-1 and TRBJ2-7, with TRBD2 matching 7 bases. Germline values: CDR1 WNHNN, CDR2 SYGVQD (reference sequence). Trimming took 4 bases from V and 4 from J; bases not matched to a gene: 7. The CDR3 consists of 14 residues. The CDR3 loop is CASSALPGGYEQYF. The DNA of the CDR3 is TGCGCCAGCAGTGCTCTACCGGGAGGATACGAGCAGTACTTC.

The gene calls are TRBV5-1 and TRBJ2-7; TRBD2 matches at 11 bases. The junction had 5 bases not matched to a gene; V was cut back by 0 bases and J by 0 bases. Per the germline V gene, CDR1 is SGHRS and CDR2 is YFSETQ. This CDR3 comprises 17 residues. The CDR3 spells CASSLALAGVGSYEQYF. Written as DNA, the CDR3 is TGCGCCAGCAGCTTGGCACTAGCGGGAGTTGGCTCCTACGAGCAGTACTTC.

The CDR3 spells CASSSNRGGSYEQYF. Written as DNA, the CDR3 is TGTGCCAGCAGTTCAAACAGGGGTGGCTCCTACGAGCAGTACTTC. V and J are TRBV6-2 or TRBV6-3 and TRBJ2-7, with 7 bases lining up with TRBD1. Trimming at V came to 4 bases and at J to 0 bases, leaving 6 bases not matched to a gene. Germline V gene data show CDR1 as MNHEY and CDR2 as SVGEGT. The CDR3 extends over 15 amino acids.

The chain employs TRBV6-6 and TRBJ1-2; 10 bases agree with TRBD1. The junction had 6 bases not matched to a gene; V was cut back by 0 bases and J by 8 bases. The CDR3 is made up of 15 amino acids. Germline V lookup: CDR1 MNHNY, CDR2 SVGAGI (reference sequence). CDR3 sequence reads: CASSYSLGQGGGYTF. The DNA for the CDR3 is TGTGCCAGCAGTTACTCGCTAGGACAGGGGGGCGGCTACACCTTC.

The chain employs TRBV27 and TRBJ2-2, with 10 positions matching TRBD2. The V gene end was trimmed by 6 bases and the J gene end by 6 bases; junction bases not matched to a gene: 13. CDR1 is MNHEY and CDR2 is SMNVEV in the germline V gene (reference sequence). This CDR3 contains 17 residues. The CDR3: CASSPPGLASGAGELFF. The CDR3 DNA follows: TGTGCCAGCAGCCCACCGGGACTAGCGTCGGGGGCCGGGGAGCTGTTTTTT.

V is TRBV6-5 and J is TRBJ2-3; D gene ambiguous. Germline V lookup: CDR1 MNHEY, CDR2 SVGAGI. This CDR3 has 14 amino acids. Trimming took off 0 bases at V and 6 bases at J, with 10 bases between the two ends. Written as DNA, the CDR3 is TGTGCCAGCAGTTACTCGCTCGGCAGGGATACGCAGTATTTT. Protein sequence: CASSYSLGRDTQYF.

This chain uses TRBV21-1 with TRBJ2-4; the D call of TRBD2 is as the table states it, not checked on the DNA. TRBV21-1 is termed a pseudogene. The CDR3 spans 19 residues. The CDR3 region has the DNA TGTGCCAGCAAGGTGCCGGGACTAGCGGCACCCACGGCCAAAAACATTCAGTACTTC. Translated: CASKVPGLAAPTAKNIQYF.

The J gene is TRBJ2-1, the V gene TRBV9, with D unclear. Germline values: CDR1 SGDLS, CDR2 YYNGEE. V gave up 4 bases and J gave up 5 bases, with 10 bases separating them. The CDR3 has 13 residues. The CDR3 DNA sequence: TGTGCCAGCAGCCCGCGACTGGACAATGAGCAGTTCTTC. It codes for CASSPRLDNEQFF.

The chain employs TRBV13 and TRBJ1-2; D is undetermined. The CDR3 loop spans 12 amino acids. The germline V gene has CDR1 PRHDT and CDR2 FYEKMQ (reference sequence). Trimming shortened V by 5 bases and J by 5 bases, and 9 bases separated the two germline ends. CDR3 nucleotides: TGTGCCAGCAGCGAGGAGGGTTATGGCTACACCTTC. Its translation: CASSEEGYGYTF.

The V call is TRBV4-1, the J call TRBJ2-7; D not resolved. Trimming cost V 1 base and J 1 base, with 8 bases left between them. The CDR3 has 14 residues. Per the germline V gene, CDR1 is MGHRA and CDR2 is YSYEKL. This CDR3 reads CASSQVGVSYEQYF. CDR3 DNA sequence: TGCGCCAGCAGCCAAGTTGGAGTTTCCTACGAGCAGTACTTC.